This is a list of T cell receptor beta chains from one sample in a study of blood T cell repertoires in COVID-19. Assay: immunoSEQ multiplex PCR; the TCRdb copy retains only in-frame clones and omits some. Of around 40,000 clones listed, around 93% are singletons. Sequenced: peripheral blood. All receptors derive from a human donor in a cohort sampled during active COVID-19. Each CDR3 is given with its conserved first and last residue. D genes are given only for firm matches. Some rows have no size entry. The others give once, few or many, or a class for an expanded clone.

>TRBD1|TRBV2|-|TRBJ2-2
TGTGCCAGCAGACAGGGGGCAAACACCGGGGAGCTGTTTTTT
CASRQGANTGELFF
>TRBD2|TRBV23-1|-|TRBJ2-2
TGCGCCAGCGGACCCTACTTGAGACTAGCGGGAGATCACGGACCGAACACCGGGGAGCTGTTTTTT
CASGPYLRLAGDHGPNTGELFF
>-|TRBV30|-|TRBJ2-3
TGTGCCTGGGGGGGGGAAGCTGGGCAGGGGACAGATACGCAGTATTTT
CAWGGEAGQGTDTQYF
>TRBD1|TRBV18|-|TRBJ1-1
TGTGCCAGCTCTCCCACGGGACAGACGAACACTGAAGCTTTCTTT
CASSPTGQTNTEAFF
>-|TRBV10-1|-|TRBJ2-7
TGCGCCAGCAGTGGGACCCGGGGGAAGAGCTACGAGCAGTACTTC
CASSGTRGKSYEQYF
>-|TRBV6-6|-|TRBJ2-7
TGTGCCAGCAGTTACTCGGACAGTACCTACGAGCAGTACTTC
CASSYSDSTYEQYF
>-|TRBV29-1|-|TRBJ2-7
TGCAGCGTCTTCGTTGGGAGCTACGAGCAGTACTTC
CSVFVGSYEQYF
>-|TRBV27|-|TRBJ1-5
TGTGCCAGCAGTTTTGGGGGCCCGTTCGGGCCCCAGCATTTT
CASSFGGPFGPQHF
>TRBD1|TRBV19|few|TRBJ2-1
TGTGCCAGTAGGTACCGGGACAGGGCCTACAATGAGCAGTTCTTC
CASRYRDRAYNEQFF
>-|TRBV12-3/TRBV12-4|-|TRBJ2-1
TGTGCCAGCACCCCTACCGTTTTGGATGAGCAGTTCTTC
CASTPTVLDEQFF
>TRBD1|TRBV5-1|-|TRBJ2-3
TGCGCCAGCAGCTGGAGGGACAGGGGGCTTACAGATACGCAGTATTTT
CASSWRDRGLTDTQYF
>TRBD2|TRBV3-1/TRBV3-2|-|TRBJ2-7
TGTGCCAGCAGCCCAGCCCCCTCGACTAGCGGGAAGCAGTACTTC
CASSPAPSTSGKQYF
>TRBD1|TRBV20-1|once|TRBJ1-2
TGCAGTGCCACAGGGGTTTCTGGCTACACCTTC
CSATGVSGYTF
>-|TRBV10-1|-|TRBJ2-2
TGCGCCAGCAGTCCTTCCAGGGGCGAGGACACCGGGGAGCTGTTTTTT
CASSPSRGEDTGELFF
>TRBD1|TRBV5-1|-|TRBJ2-1
TGCGCCAGCAGCCTGGGACAGCCAGACAATGAGCAGTTCTTC
CASSLGQPDNEQFF
>-|TRBV12-3/TRBV12-4|few|TRBJ2-5
TGTGCCAGCAGGGGAGTTCAAGAGACCCAGTACTTC
CASRGVQETQYF
>-|TRBV30|-|TRBJ2-6
TGTGCCTGGACCCACGGGGGTGGATCTGGGGCCAACGTCCTGACTTTC
CAWTHGGGSGANVLTF
>-|TRBV7-9|once|TRBJ1-2
TGTGCCAGCAGCTTTCAGGGGACCTATGGCTACACCTTC
CASSFQGTYGYTF
>-|TRBV4-2|-|TRBJ1-2
TGTGCCAGCAGCCATAGCGGGGGAGGGGACTATGGCTACACCTTC
CASSHSGGGDYGYTF
>-|TRBV6-2/TRBV6-3|-|TRBJ1-5
TGTGCCAGCAGTTACTCGGCGGGAAGAGAGGACAATCAGCCCCAGCATTTT
CASSYSAGREDNQPQHF
>TRBD2|TRBV27|-|TRBJ2-1
TGTGCCAGCAGTTTACGTAGCGGGAGGGTTGAGCAGTTCTTC
CASSLRSGRVEQFF
>TRBD2|TRBV27|-|TRBJ2-3
TGTGCCAGCAGTTTAGGGGAGGGACTAGCGTCTAGCACAGATACGCAGTATTTT
CASSLGEGLASSTDTQYF
>-|TRBV6-5|-|TRBJ2-1
TGTGCCAGCAGCCGTGAAACGGGTGAGCAGTTCTTC
CASSRETGEQFF
>TRBD1|TRBV6-1|-|TRBJ1-2
TGTGCCAGCAGTGAAAGGGGGACAGGGTCGGGCTACACCTTC
CASSERGTGSGYTF
>TRBD1|TRBV24-1|-|TRBJ2-1
TGTGCCACCAGTGACGCAGGGACAGGGAATCGCAATGAGCAGTTCTTC
CATSDAGTGNRNEQFF
>-|TRBV18|-|TRBJ2-7
TGTGCCAGCTCCCGGGGACAAGGGATCTACGAGCAGTACTTC
CASSRGQGIYEQYF
>-|TRBV9|-|TRBJ1-6
TGTGCCAGCAGCGACAGTGGGGGCTTAGGGAATTCACCCCTCCACTTT
CASSDSGGLGNSPLHF
>-|TRBV6-2/TRBV6-3|once|TRBJ2-3
TGTGCCAGCAGTTACGGGCACCAGGGTGGGAAGTATTTT
CASSYGHQGGKYF
>TRBD2|TRBV9|-|TRBJ2-5
TGTGCCAGCAGCGTAGGCGGGAGGGCGCAGACCCAGTACTTC
CASSVGGRAQTQYF
>-|TRBV5-4|once|TRBJ2-1
TGTGCCAGCAGTGCGCTAAAAAATGAGCAGTTCTTC
CASSALKNEQFF
>TRBD1|TRBV7-9|-|TRBJ2-7
TGTGCCAGCAGCCATGGGGCAGGGGGCTACGAGCAGTACTTC
CASSHGAGGYEQYF
>-|TRBV5-6|-|TRBJ2-5
TGTGCCAGCAGTCTCAACCCAACAGTCCAAGAGACCCAGTACTTC
CASSLNPTVQETQYF
>TRBD2|TRBV2|-|TRBJ2-1
TGTGCCAGCAAACAGAGGCCTAGCGGGGCCCTAATTTCTTACAATGAGCAGTTCTTC
CASKQRPSGALISYNEQFF
>-|TRBV27|-|TRBJ2-5
TGTGCCAGCAGCGAGAGAGGACTTGATAGGGAGACCCAGTACTTC
CASSERGLDRETQYF
>-|TRBV30|-|TRBJ1-4
TGTGCCTGGAGCTCCCCGCGGGGTGAAAAACTGTTTTTT
CAWSSPRGEKLFF
>-|TRBV6-2/TRBV6-3|-|TRBJ1-5
TGTGCCAGCAGTCGAGGGACTCTTAATCAGCCCCAGCATTTT
CASSRGTLNQPQHF
>TRBD2|TRBV11-3|-|TRBJ2-5
TGTGCCAGCAGCCCCCGCGGGGGAGAGACCCAGTACTTC
CASSPRGGETQYF
>TRBD2|TRBV12-5|-|TRBJ2-1
TGTGCTAGTGGTATCGGACTAGCGGAGTACAATGAGCAGTTCTTC
CASGIGLAEYNEQFF
>-|TRBV30|-|TRBJ1-1
TGTGCCTGGAGTGCGGGTGTGACTGAAGCTTTCTTT
CAWSAGVTEAFF
>TRBD1|TRBV6-6|few|TRBJ1-2
TGTGCCAGCAGTCGTGACAGGGGTGGGTATGGCTACACCTTC
CASSRDRGGYGYTF
>TRBD2|TRBV29-1|-|TRBJ2-3
TGCAGCGTTGTCGCGAGCGGGAGGGTCGATACGCAGTATTTT
CSVVASGRVDTQYF
>TRBD1|TRBV18|-|TRBJ2-6
TGTGCCAGCTCACTACAGGGGGGCCTCTCTTTTGGGGCCAACGTCCTGACTTTC
CASSLQGGLSFGANVLTF
>TRBD2|TRBV7-8|-|TRBJ2-7
TGTGCCAGCAGCCTAGCGGACGGGAGGGGCTACGAGCAGTACTTC
CASSLADGRGYEQYF
>-|TRBV12-3/TRBV12-4|-|TRBJ2-3
TGTGCCAGCAGCCTACGGGATACGCAGTATTTT
CASSLRDTQYF
>TRBD1|TRBV2|-|TRBJ1-5
TGTGCCAGCAGTGAGACAGGGAGCGGCAATCAGCCCCAGCATTTT
CASSETGSGNQPQHF
>-|TRBV7-2|-|TRBJ2-3
TGTGCCAGCAGCCCCGGGACACCAGATACGCAGTATTTT
CASSPGTPDTQYF
>-|TRBV11-3|once|TRBJ1-2
TGTGCCAGCAGCCACCCCACAGGCCCACCTGACTATGGCTACACCTTC
CASSHPTGPPDYGYTF
>-|TRBV27|-|TRBJ1-5
TGTGCCAGCGGAGGAAGTAGCAATCAGCCCCAGCATTTT
CASGGSSNQPQHF
>TRBD1|TRBV4-2|-|TRBJ1-1
TGTGCCAGCAGCCAGACAGGGTTCCCTGAAGCTTTCTTT
CASSQTGFPEAFF
>-|TRBV19|-|TRBJ2-5
TGTGCCAGTAGTCAGGCAGGGGAGACCCAGTACTTC
CASSQAGETQYF
>-|TRBV6-2/TRBV6-3|-|TRBJ2-1
TGTGCCAGCAGTTTTATAGGCGGGTCCGCCCTAGCCTTTGAGCAGTTCTTC
CASSFIGGSALAFEQFF
>-|TRBV4-1|-|TRBJ2-1
TGCGCCAGCAGTATTACGGGGAGAACCTACAATGAGCAGTTCTTC
CASSITGRTYNEQFF
>-|TRBV3-1/TRBV3-2|once|TRBJ1-2
TGTGCCAGCAGCCTCGGGTATGGCTACACCTTC
CASSLGYGYTF
>TRBD2|TRBV7-2|-|TRBJ2-7
TGTGCCAGCAGGTGGACTAGCGGGACTGGGGAGCAGTACTTC
CASRWTSGTGEQYF
>-|TRBV7-6|-|TRBJ1-5
TGTGCCAGCAGCTTGAAACTCAATCAGCCCCAGCATTTT
CASSLKLNQPQHF